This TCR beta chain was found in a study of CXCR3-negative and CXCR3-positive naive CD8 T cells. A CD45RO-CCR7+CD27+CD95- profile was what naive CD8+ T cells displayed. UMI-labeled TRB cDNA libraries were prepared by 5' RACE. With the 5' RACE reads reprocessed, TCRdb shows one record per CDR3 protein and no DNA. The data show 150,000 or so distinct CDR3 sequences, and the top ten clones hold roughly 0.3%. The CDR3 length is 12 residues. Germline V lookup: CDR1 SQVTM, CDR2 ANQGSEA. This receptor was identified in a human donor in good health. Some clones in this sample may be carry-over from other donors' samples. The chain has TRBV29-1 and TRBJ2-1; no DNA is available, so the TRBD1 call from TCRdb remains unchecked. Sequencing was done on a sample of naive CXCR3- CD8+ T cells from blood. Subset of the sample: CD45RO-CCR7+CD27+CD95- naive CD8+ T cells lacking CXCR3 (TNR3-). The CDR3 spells CSVPRMNNEQFF.